The rows below give T cell receptor beta chains drawn from one sample of a study of T cell responses to AZD1222 COVID-19 vaccine. The table came from immunoSEQ multiplex PCR; TCRdb's copy has only in-frame clones and leaves some out. This sample has about 180,000 clones, with nearly 95% found just once. The sample consisted of peripheral blood, taken 28 days after the second AZD1222 dose. The receptors shown here come from an adult who received the AZD1222 COVID-19 vaccine. Both conserved end residues are part of each CDR3. The order of the fields is CDR3 DNA, CDR3 protein, D gene, V gene, clone size, J gene. D genes are given only for firm matches. Some rows mark clone size as missing; the rest say once, few, many or name a class of expanded clone.

CDR3 DNA: TGTGCCAGCAGCTCCACCTTATCTCCGGGGGGAAATTCACCCCTCCACTTT
CDR3 protein: CASSSTLSPGGNSPLHF
D gene: .
V gene: TRBV7-8
clone size: .
J gene: TRBJ1-6

CDR3 DNA: TGTGCCTGGAGCCTCGGGGGGGCGCCTAATGAGCAGTTCTTC
CDR3 protein: CAWSLGGAPNEQFF
D gene: TRBD2
V gene: TRBV30
clone size: .
J gene: TRBJ2-1

CDR3 DNA: TGTGCCAGCAGTTCCCCAGGGTACCCTCATGGCTACACCTTC
CDR3 protein: CASSSPGYPHGYTF
D gene: .
V gene: TRBV6-5
clone size: .
J gene: TRBJ1-2

CDR3 DNA: TGTGCCAGCAGCTTCGACAGGGGAGCTAACTATGGCTACACCTTC
CDR3 protein: CASSFDRGANYGYTF
D gene: TRBD1
V gene: TRBV7-2
clone size: once
J gene: TRBJ1-2

CDR3 DNA: TGCGCCAGCAGCTTGGGCGGACTCACAGATACGCAGTATTTT
CDR3 protein: CASSLGGLTDTQYF
D gene: .
V gene: TRBV5-1
clone size: .
J gene: TRBJ2-3

CDR3 DNA: TGTGCCAGCAGTGTATACAGGGACAACTATGGCTACACCTTC
CDR3 protein: CASSVYRDNYGYTF
D gene: .
V gene: TRBV28
clone size: .
J gene: TRBJ1-2

CDR3 DNA: TGCGCCAGCAGCTTGGTGCCGGAATCTGGAAACACCATATATTTT
CDR3 protein: CASSLVPESGNTIYF
D gene: .
V gene: TRBV5-1
clone size: once
J gene: TRBJ1-3

CDR3 DNA: TGCGCCAGCAGCGCGGGACAGGAGAATTCACCCCTCCACTTT
CDR3 protein: CASSAGQENSPLHF
D gene: TRBD1
V gene: TRBV5-1
clone size: .
J gene: TRBJ1-6

CDR3 DNA: TGTGCCAGCTCACCAGGACAGGGGGCAGATACGCAGTATTTT
CDR3 protein: CASSPGQGADTQYF
D gene: TRBD1
V gene: TRBV18
clone size: .
J gene: TRBJ2-3

CDR3 DNA: TGTGCCAGCACCCCGAACTCCTACGAGCAGTACTTC
CDR3 protein: CASTPNSYEQYF
D gene: .
V gene: TRBV28
clone size: .
J gene: TRBJ2-7

CDR3 DNA: TGTGCCAGCAGCTTGGGGTTGAGTATAGAAAAACTGTTTTTT
CDR3 protein: CASSLGLSIEKLFF
D gene: .
V gene: TRBV5-5
clone size: .
J gene: TRBJ1-4

CDR3 DNA: TGTGCCAGCAGGACGAACACTGAAGCTTTCTTT
CDR3 protein: CASRTNTEAFF
D gene: .
V gene: TRBV2
clone size: once
J gene: TRBJ1-1

CDR3 DNA: TGTGCCAACCTTAGGGCAGATACGCAGTATTTT
CDR3 protein: CANLRADTQYF
D gene: .
V gene: TRBV6-4
clone size: .
J gene: TRBJ2-3

CDR3 DNA: TGCGCCAGCAGCCAGGCCGGACAAACGAACACCGGGGAGCTGTTTTTT
CDR3 protein: CASSQAGQTNTGELFF
D gene: .
V gene: TRBV4-3
clone size: .
J gene: TRBJ2-2

CDR3 DNA: TGTGCCAGCAGTGGACTCTACACTGAAGCTTTCTTT
CDR3 protein: CASSGLYTEAFF
D gene: .
V gene: TRBV27
clone size: .
J gene: TRBJ1-1

CDR3 DNA: TGTGCCAGCAGTGAATACGGGGGATACTCTGGAAACACCATATATTTT
CDR3 protein: CASSEYGGYSGNTIYF
D gene: .
V gene: TRBV25-1
clone size: once
J gene: TRBJ1-3

CDR3 DNA: TGTGCCAGTACCTCTCAGGGGTCGGGGCCCAATGGCTACACCTTC
CDR3 protein: CASTSQGSGPNGYTF
D gene: .
V gene: TRBV19
clone size: .
J gene: TRBJ1-2

CDR3 DNA: TGTGCCAGTAGTATTGCGCTAGCCTACACCGGGGAGCTGTTTTTT
CDR3 protein: CASSIALAYTGELFF
D gene: .
V gene: TRBV19
clone size: .
J gene: TRBJ2-2

CDR3 DNA: TGTGCCAGCAGTTGGACTAGCGGGAACACCGGGGAGCTGTTTTTT
CDR3 protein: CASSWTSGNTGELFF
D gene: TRBD2
V gene: TRBV9
clone size: few
J gene: TRBJ2-2

CDR3 DNA: TGTGCCAGCTCACCAACGGGACAGGGGCTCGACGAGCAGTACTTC
CDR3 protein: CASSPTGQGLDEQYF
D gene: TRBD1
V gene: TRBV18
clone size: .
J gene: TRBJ2-7

CDR3 DNA: TGCGCCAGCAGTGAGTCACGAGGAGTGTTGAACTTC
CDR3 protein: CASSESRGVLNF
D gene: .
V gene: TRBV10-2
clone size: .
J gene: TRBJ2-7

CDR3 DNA: TGTGCCAGCAGCAATCTAGCGGGAGACTACAATGAGCAGTTCTTC
CDR3 protein: CASSNLAGDYNEQFF
D gene: .
V gene: TRBV21-1
clone size: .
J gene: TRBJ2-1

CDR3 DNA: TGTGCCAGTAGCAGAGGATCTGGACAACAGCCCCAGCATTTT
CDR3 protein: CASSRGSGQQPQHF
D gene: .
V gene: TRBV19
clone size: once
J gene: TRBJ1-5

CDR3 DNA: TGTGCCAGCAGCCCAAGCGCGGGGCCCTACAATGAGCAGTTCTTC
CDR3 protein: CASSPSAGPYNEQFF
D gene: .
V gene: TRBV9
clone size: .
J gene: TRBJ2-1

CDR3 DNA: TGTGCCAGCAGCCAAGAGGCAGGGCAGACAGATACGCAGTATTTT
CDR3 protein: CASSQEAGQTDTQYF
D gene: .
V gene: TRBV4-2
clone size: .
J gene: TRBJ2-3

CDR3 DNA: TGTGCCAGCAGTTTTCAGAGGCTAGCGGGATGGGATACGCAGTATTTT
CDR3 protein: CASSFQRLAGWDTQYF
D gene: TRBD2
V gene: TRBV27
clone size: .
J gene: TRBJ2-3

CDR3 DNA: TGTGCCAGCAGCCAAGATAATCAGCCCCAGCATTTT
CDR3 protein: CASSQDNQPQHF
D gene: .
V gene: TRBV3-1/TRBV3-2
clone size: .
J gene: TRBJ1-5

CDR3 DNA: TGTGCCAGCTCACCACGAGTGGACAGCCAACAAGAGACCCAGTACTTC
CDR3 protein: CASSPRVDSQQETQYF
D gene: .
V gene: TRBV18
clone size: once
J gene: TRBJ2-5

CDR3 DNA: TGTGCCAGCAGCCTACCTTGGGGAACTAATGAAAAACTGTTTTTT
CDR3 protein: CASSLPWGTNEKLFF
D gene: .
V gene: TRBV3-1/TRBV3-2
clone size: .
J gene: TRBJ1-4

CDR3 DNA: TGTGCCAGCAGCGCGGGACACCAGAACACTGAAGCTTTCTTT
CDR3 protein: CASSAGHQNTEAFF
D gene: .
V gene: TRBV7-2
clone size: .
J gene: TRBJ1-1

CDR3 DNA: TGCAGCGTTGAGGGGACTAGCGGCTCGGTAGATGAGCAGTTCTTC
CDR3 protein: CSVEGTSGSVDEQFF
D gene: TRBD2
V gene: TRBV29-1
clone size: .
J gene: TRBJ2-1

CDR3 DNA: TGTGCCAGCAGCTTAGAAGGCTACTATGGCTACACCTTC
CDR3 protein: CASSLEGYYGYTF
D gene: .
V gene: TRBV7-9
clone size: .
J gene: TRBJ1-2

CDR3 DNA: TGCAGTGCTCCTCTAGCGGCCCAGGGGTATTTT
CDR3 protein: CSAPLAAQGYF
D gene: TRBD2
V gene: TRBV20-1
clone size: .
J gene: TRBJ2-3

CDR3 DNA: TGCGCCAGCAGTGACGTTGTCAAGAGGGATGGCTACACCTTC
CDR3 protein: CASSDVVKRDGYTF
D gene: .
V gene: TRBV10-2
clone size: .
J gene: TRBJ1-2

CDR3 DNA: TGTGCCAGCAGTATATCCGGGATTTCTAACTATGGCTACACCTTC
CDR3 protein: CASSISGISNYGYTF
D gene: .
V gene: TRBV27
clone size: .
J gene: TRBJ1-2